This T cell receptor beta chain emerged from a study of beta chain features in type 1 diabetes. Turning to the study itself: Sorted cells numbering approximately 110,000,000 were examined across all samples. Points from the study as a whole: The naive, central memory and Treg TCRB repertoires looked more alike in patients than they did in healthy donors. Possibly, sequencing cDNA over-represented cells that had high TCR expression levels. Among all four CD4+ subsets, Type 1 diabetes patients had TCRB CDR3s that were moderately but significantly shorter.

Sequenced material consisted of expressed TCRB transcripts (all of the isolated RNA was reverse transcribed). Here immunoSEQ multiplex PCR was the method, and the copy in TCRdb shows in-frame clones only, minus some. The repertoire includes around 240,000 clones, about 71% of them detected once, and approximately 0.053% sits in the top ten. With regard to this clone: Its antigen is as yet unknown.

This CDR3 contains 17 residues. V is TRBV21-1 and J is TRBJ1-5. TRBV21-1 is labeled a pseudogene. This TCR was sampled from a young man in good health. Sequencing was carried out using naive CD4+ T cells from blood. CDR3 coding DNA: TGTGCCAGCAGCAAAATCGTCAAAGGAGGGCACGGTCAGCCCCAGCATTTT. It codes for CASSKIVKGGHGQPQHF.